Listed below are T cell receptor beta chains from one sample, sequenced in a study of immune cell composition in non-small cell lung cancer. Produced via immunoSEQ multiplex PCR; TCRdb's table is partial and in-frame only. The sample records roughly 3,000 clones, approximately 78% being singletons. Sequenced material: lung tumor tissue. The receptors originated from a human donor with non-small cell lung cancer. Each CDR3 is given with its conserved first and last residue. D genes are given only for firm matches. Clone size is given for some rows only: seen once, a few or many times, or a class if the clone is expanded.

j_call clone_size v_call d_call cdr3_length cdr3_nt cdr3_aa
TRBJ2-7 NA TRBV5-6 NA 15 TGTGCCAGCAGCTTGGGCCCTGGGGGGTCCTACGAGCAGTACTTC CASSLGPGGSYEQYF
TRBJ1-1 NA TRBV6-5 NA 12 TGTGCCAGCAGCCAACCTAGGCGTGAAGCTTTCTTT CASSQPRREAFF
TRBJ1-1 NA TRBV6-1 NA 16 TGTGCCAGCAGTGAAATGGCAGGGAGGGTTGGTACTGAAGCTTTCTTT CASSEMAGRVGTEAFF
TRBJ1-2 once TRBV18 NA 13 TGTGCCAGCTCACGGGACAACATCTATGGCTACACCTTC CASSRDNIYGYTF
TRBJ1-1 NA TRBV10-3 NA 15 TGTGCCATCAGTGAGTCTGGGGGCATGAACACTGAAGCTTTCTTT CAISESGGMNTEAFF
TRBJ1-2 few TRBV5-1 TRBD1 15 TGCGCCAGCAGCTCCGGGACAGGTTGGAACTATGGCTACACCTTC CASSSGTGWNYGYTF
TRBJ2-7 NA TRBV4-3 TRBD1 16 TGCGCCAGCAGCCAAGAACCCGGGACAGGGGGCTACGAGCAGTACTTC CASSQEPGTGGYEQYF
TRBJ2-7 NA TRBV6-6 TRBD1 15 TGTGCCAGCAGGGTCCCCGGGACAGGGGGCTACGAGCAGTACTTC CASRVPGTGGYEQYF
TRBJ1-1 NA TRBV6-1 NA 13 TGTGCCATCTCTAAGGGGATGAACACTGAAGCTTTCTTT CAISKGMNTEAFF
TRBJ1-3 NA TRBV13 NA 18 TGTGCCAGCAGCTTAGAGGGCCGGGGAGGGAGCTCCGGAAACACCATATATTTT CASSLEGRGGSSGNTIYF
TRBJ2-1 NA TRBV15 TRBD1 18 TGTGCCACCAGCGAGGGGGCCAGTGGGAGTAGCGCCTACAATGAGCAGTTCTTC CATSEGASGSSAYNEQFF
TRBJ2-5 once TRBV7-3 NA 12 TGTGCCAGCAGCTTAATTGGGCAGACCCAGTACTTC CASSLIGQTQYF
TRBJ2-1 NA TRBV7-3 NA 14 TGTGCCAGCAGCTCCTCGGGCTTGACGGAGGGGCAGTTCTTC CASSSSGLTEGQFF
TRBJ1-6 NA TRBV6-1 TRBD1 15 TGTGCCAGCAGGGATGGACAGGGTCGTAATTCACCCCTCCACTTT CASRDGQGRNSPLHF
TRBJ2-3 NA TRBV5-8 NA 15 TGTGCCAGCAGCCCTAGCTACGGGTCCACAGATACGCAGTATTTT CASSPSYGSTDTQYF
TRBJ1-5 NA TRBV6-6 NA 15 TGTGCCAGCAGTTACTCGATGGCCGTTAATCAGCCCCAGCATTTT CASSYSMAVNQPQHF
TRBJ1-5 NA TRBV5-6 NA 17 TGTGCCAGCAGCTTGGCCGGAGGGGATTTTGGCAATCAGCCCCAGCATTTT CASSLAGGDFGNQPQHF
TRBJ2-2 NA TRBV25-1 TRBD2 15 TGTGCCAGCAGATTCAGCGGGGGAGTCACCGGGGAGCTGTTTTTT CASRFSGGVTGELFF
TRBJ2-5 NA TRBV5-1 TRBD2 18 TGCGCCAGCAGCCCCCGGGGACTAGCGGGAGCCTTCGGGGAGACCCAGTACTTC CASSPRGLAGAFGETQYF
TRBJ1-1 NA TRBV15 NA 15 TGTGCCACCAGCTCCGACGACAGAACAAACACTGAAGCTTTCTTT CATSSDDRTNTEAFF
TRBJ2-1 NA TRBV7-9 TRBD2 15 TGTGCCAGCGGACTCCTACTAGCGGGATACAATGAGCAGTTCTTC CASGLLLAGYNEQFF
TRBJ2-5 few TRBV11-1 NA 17 TGTGCCAGCAGCTTAAGGTCGAGGCAGGGGAGTCGAGAGACCCAGTACTTC CASSLRSRQGSRETQYF
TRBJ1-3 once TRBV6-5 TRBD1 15 TGTGCCAGCAGTTCCCCGGACAGGGGTGGAAACACCATATATTTT CASSSPDRGGNTIYF
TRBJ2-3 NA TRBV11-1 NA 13 TGTGCCAGCAGCTTAGCGAGTGGAGATACGCAGTATTTT CASSLASGDTQYF
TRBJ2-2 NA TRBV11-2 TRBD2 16 TGTGCCAGCAGCTTACGTGGGAGGGCCGCCACCGGGGAGCTGTTTTTT CASSLRGRAATGELFF
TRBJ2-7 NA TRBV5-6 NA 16 TGTGCCAGCAGCTTGGTAAGGACAGACGTATCCTACGAGCAGTACTTC CASSLVRTDVSYEQYF
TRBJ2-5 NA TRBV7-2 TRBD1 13 TGTGCCAGCACCTCTCCCGGGACAGGGACCCAGTACTTC CASTSPGTGTQYF
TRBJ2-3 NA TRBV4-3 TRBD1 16 TGCGCCAGCAGCCAAAACAGGGGTCTTAGCACAGATACGCAGTATTTT CASSQNRGLSTDTQYF
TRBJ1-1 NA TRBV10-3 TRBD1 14 TGTGCCATCAGGACCGGGACAGGGTACACTGAAGCTTTCTTT CAIRTGTGYTEAFF
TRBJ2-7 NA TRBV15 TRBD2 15 TGTGCCACCAGCATAGGACTAGCGGGGGCCTACGAGCAGTACTTC CATSIGLAGAYEQYF
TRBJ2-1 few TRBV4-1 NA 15 TGCGCCAGCAGCCGAATAACCAGCTCCTACAATGAGCAGTTCTTC CASSRITSSYNEQFF
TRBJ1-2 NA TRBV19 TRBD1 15 TGTGCCAGTAGTGCCACAGGGGCGGGAAACTATGGCTACACCTTC CASSATGAGNYGYTF
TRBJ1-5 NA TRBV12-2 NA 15 TGTGCAAGTCGTTCGAAAAGACAGAGCAATCAGCCCCAGCATTTT CASRSKRQSNQPQHF
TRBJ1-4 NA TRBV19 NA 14 TGTGCCAGTAGGTCACTTGGGAGAGGCGAAAAACTGTTTTTT CASRSLGRGEKLFF
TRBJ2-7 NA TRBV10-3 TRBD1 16 TGTGCCATCAGTGAGTGGAGGGGACAGGGTGGTGGGGAGCAGTACTTC CAISEWRGQGGGEQYF
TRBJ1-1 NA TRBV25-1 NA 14 TGTGCCAGCTATCCAAGGGTGGGAGTCACTGAAGCTTTCTTT CASYPRVGVTEAFF
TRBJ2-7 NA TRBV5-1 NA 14 TGCGCCAGCACCTTCTCCACAGAATCCTACGAGCAGTACTTC CASTFSTESYEQYF
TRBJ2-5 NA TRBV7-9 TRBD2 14 TGTGCCAGCAGCCCACCGGGAGGACCGGAGACCCAGTACTTC CASSPPGGPETQYF
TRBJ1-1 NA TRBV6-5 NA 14 TGTGCCAGCACCCACCAGCGTATGAACACTGAAGCTTTCTTT CASTHQRMNTEAFF
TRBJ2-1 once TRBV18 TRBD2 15 TGTGCCAGCTCACCACCTAGCGGGAGTACTAATGAGCAGTTCTTC CASSPPSGSTNEQFF
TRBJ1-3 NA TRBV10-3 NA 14 TGTGCCATCAGTGACCGATTTGCAGGGGACACCATATATTTT CAISDRFAGDTIYF
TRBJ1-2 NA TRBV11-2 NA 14 TGTGCCAGCAGCTTAGACAGGTTTGACTATGGCTACACCTTC CASSLDRFDYGYTF
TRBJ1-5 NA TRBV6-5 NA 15 TGTGCCAGCAGCACTGACATATATAGCAATCAGCCCCAGCATTTT CASSTDIYSNQPQHF
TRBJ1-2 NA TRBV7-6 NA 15 TGTGCCAGCAGCTTAAATCGACATTTTAACTATGGCTACACCTTC CASSLNRHFNYGYTF
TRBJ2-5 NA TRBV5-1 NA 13 TGCGCCAGCAGCTCTGGGACGTTCAGGGGAAATCACTTC CASSSGTFRGNHF
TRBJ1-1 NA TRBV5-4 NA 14 TGTGCCAGCAGCGAACAGGGACCCAACACTGAAGCTTTCTTT CASSEQGPNTEAFF
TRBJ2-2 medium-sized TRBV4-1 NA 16 TGCGCCAGCAGCCAGGTTCTCCCCGGAGGGTTCGGGGAGCTGTTTTTT CASSQVLPGGFGELFF
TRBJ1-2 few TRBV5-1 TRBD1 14 TGCGCCAGCAGCACGGGACAGGGGAACTATGGCTACACCTTC CASSTGQGNYGYTF
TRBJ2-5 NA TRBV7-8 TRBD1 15 TGTGCCAGCAGCTTGTACAGGGGAAGGCTTGAGACCCAGTACTTC CASSLYRGRLETQYF
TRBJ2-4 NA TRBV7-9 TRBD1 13 TGTGCCAGCAGCTTTACAGGGGAAAACATTCAGTACTTC CASSFTGENIQYF
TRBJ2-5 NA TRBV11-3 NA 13 TGTGCCAGCAGCTTAGCGGTCGGGGGTCGAAAGTACTTC CASSLAVGGRKYF